Presented here are 23 T cell receptor beta chains from one specimen sequenced in a study of CD8+ T cells in alopecia areata. Sequencing used cDNA as its template, made by extracting RNA and reverse transcribing it. Assay: immunoSEQ multiplex PCR; the TCRdb copy retains only in-frame clones and omits some. The sample records about 150,000 clones, 45% to 60% being singletons. Treatment noted: oral pan-JAK inhibitor, 5-10 mg twice daily. The sample was CD8+ T cells sorted from blood, taken at week 4, from a patient treated with tofacitinib. These receptors originate from a human donor with alopecia areata.

V and J are TRBV27 and TRBJ2-7; D might be TRBD2 (6 bases). Between the trimmed V and J ends, which lost 4 bases and 4 bases, there was a span of 14 bases. This CDR3 has 14 amino acids. Germline V gene lookup returns CDR1 MNHEY and CDR2 SMNVEV (reference sequence). CDR3 DNA sequence: TGTGCCAGCAGTTCGCACAAAGCGGGTTACGAGCAGTACTTC. Translated: CASSSHKAGYEQYF.

The chain recombines TRBV4-1 with TRBJ1-1; the D is unclear. The CDR3 loop spans 13 amino acids. V lost 4 bases and J 1 base, leaving 7 bases between the germline ends. Germline V lookup: CDR1 MGHRA, CDR2 YSYEKL. CDR3: CASSPSPNTEAFF. In nucleotides, the CDR3 is TGCGCCAGCAGCCCATCCCCGAACACTGAAGCTTTCTTT.

The V call is TRBV30, the J call TRBJ1-2; no firm D call. V was pared by 3 bases and J by 4 bases, with 15 bases between. CDR3 length: 14 residues. From germline, CDR1 is GTSNPN and CDR2 SVGIG (reference sequence). The CDR3 region is CAWSRTGSPYGYTF. In nucleotides, the CDR3 is TGTGCCTGGAGCCGAACCGGGAGCCCCTATGGCTACACCTTC.

This clone has a handful of counts. This chain connects TRBV29-1 to TRBJ2-3; D call uncertain. Germline-derived CDR1 and CDR2 are SQVTM and ANQGSEA. Trimming cost V 7 bases and J 6 bases, with 8 bases left between them. This CDR3 spans 10 amino acids. The CDR3 DNA sequence: TGCAGCGCCTATAGGGATACGCAGTATTTT. Translation gives CSAYRDTQYF.

This clone was counted a few times. The rearrangement uses TRBV6-5 and TRBJ1-1, with D uncertain. Germline values: CDR1 MNHEY, CDR2 SVGAGI. V dropped 7 bases and J dropped 1 base, with 16 bases sitting between them. The CDR3 spans 15 residues. In nucleotides, the CDR3 is TGTGCCAGCACCTTCATCGGACGGGAGAACACTGAAGCTTTCTTT. Its protein product is CASTFIGRENTEAFF.

The chain has TRBV7-9 and TRBJ2-7, with 12 bases aligning to TRBD2. V lost 3 bases, J lost 3 bases, and 3 bases stayed unmatched. The CDR3 is 15 amino acids. Germline values: CDR1 SEHNR, CDR2 FQNEAQ (reference sequence). The CDR3 reads CASSLTSGGLYEQYF. The CDR3, as DNA: TGTGCCAGCAGCTTGACTAGCGGGGGCCTCTACGAGCAGTACTTC.

This clone was seen more than once but under ten times. This rearrangement joins TRBV7-2 to TRBJ1-6; D perhaps matches TRBD1 (5 bases). Germline CDR1 and CDR2: SGHTA and FQGNSA. The germline V and J ends were trimmed by 5 bases and 10 bases, with 18 bases remaining between them. This CDR3 spans 15 amino acids. The CDR3 loop is CASSLWTRGPSPLHF. In DNA, the CDR3 is TGTGCCAGCAGCCTCTGGACAAGGGGACCATCACCCCTCCACTTT.

This sequence joins TRBV27 and TRBJ1-1, with D uncertain. With 3 bases removed from V and 7 bases from J, the gap between germline ends came to 9 bases. The CDR3 consists of 12 residues. In germline, CDR1 is MNHEY, CDR2 SMNVEV (reference sequence). The CDR3 region is CASSLVGDEAFF. The CDR3 DNA follows: TGTGCCAGCAGTTTGGTTGGGGATGAAGCTTTCTTT.

This clone is categorized as medium-sized. The gene calls are TRBV7-9 and TRBJ2-1, with TRBD1 matching over 7 bases. The CDR3 spans 16 residues. V lost 5 bases, J lost 4 bases, and 11 bases stayed unmatched. Germline loops: CDR1 SEHNR, CDR2 FQNEAQ (reference sequence). The CDR3 is CASSPPKGTVYNEQFF. The CDR3 DNA reads as TGTGCCAGCAGCCCCCCCAAAGGGACAGTATACAATGAGCAGTTCTTC.

V gene TRBV5-6 combines with J gene TRBJ1-1, with a possible D match to TRBD1 (5 bases). The CDR3 length is 14 residues. Germline V gene lookup returns CDR1 SGHDT and CDR2 YYEEEE. The V and J ends lost 2 bases and 5 bases respectively, with 13 bases between them. DNA for the CDR3: TGTGCCAGCAGCTTTCAGGGTCTGGGGACTGAAGCTTTCTTT. Encoded protein: CASSFQGLGTEAFF.

A word on this clone: A read error may explain this, as a much larger clone is one base away. Other DNA variants within this sample encode the same CDR3. V gene TRBV9 combines with J gene TRBJ2-7; possibly TRBD1 for D (5 bases). The CDR3 loop spans 12 amino acids. The V and J ends lost 3 bases and 3 bases respectively, with 7 bases between them. From germline, CDR1 is SGDLS and CDR2 YYNGEE. The DNA of the CDR3 is TGTGCCAGCAGCGGCGACAGCTACGAGCAGTACTTC. Its translation is CASSGDSYEQYF.

This chain uses TRBV4-1 with TRBJ2-7; D uncertain. This CDR3 comprises 14 residues. The V end was cut by 0 bases, the J end by 4 bases, with 10 bases between. Per germline, CDR1 MGHRA and CDR2 YSYEKL. The CDR3 DNA sequence: TGCGCCAGCAGCCAAGATATTGAAGGGTACGAGCAGTACTTC. Translated: CASSQDIEGYEQYF.

The CDR3 DNA follows: TGTGCCAGCAGCTTAGCCGGGACAGGGGGAATCGAGACCCAGTACTTC. This codes for CASSLAGTGGIETQYF. The chain employs TRBV13 and TRBJ2-5; 11 bases agree with TRBD1. Germline V gives CDR1 PRHDT, CDR2 FYEKMQ (reference sequence). The CDR3 loop spans 16 amino acids. Trimming took 1 base from V and 5 from J; bases not matched to a gene: 6.

The V call is TRBV15, the J call TRBJ2-2; 8 positions agree with TRBD1. V was pared by 3 bases and J by 1 base, with 4 bases of the junction left unmatched. This CDR3 contains 16 residues. Germline CDR1 reads LNHNV; CDR2 reads YYDKDF (reference sequence). In nucleotides, the CDR3 is TGTGCCACCAGCAGGGACAGGGCCGAGAACACCGGGGAGCTGTTTTTT. Translated, it gives CATSRDRAENTGELFF.

This sequence joins TRBV27 and TRBJ2-3; 7 nucleotides line up with TRBD1. Germline CDR1 is MNHEY and CDR2 is SMNVEV (reference sequence). The CDR3 contains 15 residues. The J segment lost 0 bases and the V segment lost 8 bases, leaving 8 bases of the junction unmatched. The CDR3 here is CASGDREPSTDTQYF. The DNA for the CDR3 is TGTGCCAGCGGAGACAGGGAGCCAAGCACAGATACGCAGTATTTT.

This chain connects TRBV30 to TRBJ2-5, with 8 bases fitting TRBD2. CDR1 GTSNPN and CDR2 SVGIG come from the germline V gene (reference sequence). V trimming: 2 bases; J trimming: 5 bases; junction bases outside the gene matches: 10. The CDR3 has 15 amino acids. DNA of the CDR3: TGTGCCTGGAGTCCCGGCGGGGGGCCTCTGGAGACCCAGTACTTC. This codes for CAWSPGGGPLETQYF.

The chain is built from TRBV23-1 and TRBJ2-4; no clear D gene. TRBV23-1 is an ORF; its function is uncertain. Trimming left V 2 bases short and J 1 base short, with 9 bases between. The CDR3 spans 15 residues. CDR3 in DNA: TGCGCCAGCAGTCAACCCTTTTGGGCCAAAAACATTCAGTACTTC. It codes for CASSQPFWAKNIQYF.

The J gene is TRBJ2-7, the V gene TRBV30, with D maybe TRBD1 (5 bases). The CDR3 is 14 residues long. Germline V gene lookup returns CDR1 GTSNPN and CDR2 SVGIG (reference sequence). V lost 4 bases and J 6 bases, leaving 19 bases between the germline ends. As DNA, the CDR3 is TGTGCCTGGAACCCTGGGGCAGGGCTTCCCGAGCAGTACTTC. Its translation is CAWNPGAGLPEQYF.

The genes are TRBV6-5 and TRBJ2-2, with TRBD2 as a possible D gene (5 bases). Trimming cost V 0 bases and J 5 bases, with 7 bases left between them. Per the germline V gene, CDR1 is MNHEY and CDR2 is SVGAGI. This CDR3 comprises 14 residues. The CDR3 is CASSYSRGTGELFF. DNA for the CDR3: TGTGCCAGCAGTTACTCCAGAGGGACCGGGGAGCTGTTTTTT.

This clone was counted between two and nine times. The chain joins TRBV7-8 to TRBJ2-7; 8 bases map to TRBD1. Germline loops: CDR1 SGHVS, CDR2 FQNEAQ. The trim removed 6 bases at V and 3 bases at J, leaving 4 bases unmatched. The CDR3 contains 13 residues. The chain's CDR3 is CASSGDRYYEQYF. The CDR3 DNA reads as TGTGCCAGCAGTGGGGACAGGTACTACGAGCAGTACTTC. Variable domain in full (rest from reference TRBV7-8 and TRBJ2-7): GAGVSQSPRYKVAKRGQDVALRCDPISGHVSLFWYQQALGQGPEFLTYFQNEAQLDKSGLPSDRFFAERPEGSVSTLKIQRTQQEDSAVYLCASSGDRYYEQYFGPGTRLTVT.

The CDR3 protein is CSVDGLAGVSTGELFF. The CDR3 bases are TGCAGCGTGGATGGACTAGCGGGGGTTAGCACCGGGGAGCTGTTTTTT. V usage is TRBV29-1 and J usage is TRBJ2-2; 13 bases align to TRBD2. V lost 6 bases to trimming and J lost 4 bases; unmatched junction nucleotides: 8. The CDR3 has 16 residues. The germline V gene has CDR1 SQVTM and CDR2 ANQGSEA.

This chain links TRBV6-6 with TRBJ2-1; 7 positions agree with TRBD1. J gave up 6 bases and V 2 bases, and 4 bases lay outside the gene matches. This CDR3 has 14 amino acids. CDR1 MNHNY and CDR2 SVGAGI come from the germline V gene (reference sequence). The CDR3 bases are TGTGCCAGCAGTTACGAGGGACAGTTCAATGAGCAGTTCTTC. Translation gives CASSYEGQFNEQFF.

This chain links TRBV6-5 with TRBJ1-2; 10 positions agree with TRBD1. The germline V gene encodes CDR1 MNHEY and CDR2 SVGAGI. The CDR3 totals 13 residues. V lost 6 bases and J lost 8; bases outside the gene matches: 6. The CDR3 coding sequence is TGTGCCAGCAGCCCTGGGACAGGGGCCGGCTACACCTTC. It encodes CASSPGTGAGYTF.